Presented here are 21 T cell receptor beta chains from one specimen sequenced in a study of blood T cell repertoires in COVID-19. Assay: immunoSEQ multiplex PCR; the TCRdb copy retains only in-frame clones and omits some. The sample yields some 100,000 clones, roughly nine tenths seen once. The sequenced sample consisted of peripheral blood. The receptors shown here come from a man in his sixties with acute or convalescent COVID-19.

This chain connects TRBV2 to TRBJ1-1; TRBD1 might be the D (5 bases). The V gene's germline CDR1 is SNHLY and CDR2 FYNNEI. CDR3 length equals 13 residues. Trimming took off 3 bases at V and 8 bases at J, with 13 bases between the two ends. The CDR3 loop is CASSDLSGGEAFF. The CDR3, as DNA: TGTGCCAGCAGTGATCTCTCGGGGGGGGAAGCTTTCTTT.

The chain carries TRBV19 and TRBJ2-2, with TRBD2 matching over 7 bases. CDR1 and CDR2 (germline): LNHDA, SQIVND (reference sequence). V dropped 7 bases and J dropped 3; count of bases not matched to a gene: 5. CDR3 length equals 14 residues. The CDR3 bases are TGTGCCAGTATCGGTCTAGCGGACACCGGGGAGCTGTTTTTT. Translated: CASIGLADTGELFF. The variable domain in full, with the rest retrieved from reference TRBV19 and TRBJ2-2, is DGGITQSPKYLFRKEGQNVTLSCEQNLNHDAMYWYRQDPGQGLRLIYYSQIVNDFQKGDIAEGYSVSREKKESFPLTVTSAQKNPTAFYLCASIGLADTGELFFGEGSRLTVL.

The CDR3 coding sequence is TGTGCCAGTAGACCAGGACTAGCGGGACCCTACGAGCAGTACTTC. Encoded protein: CASRPGLAGPYEQYF. The V call is TRBV19, the J call TRBJ2-7, with 12 bases fitting TRBD2. Germline values: CDR1 LNHDA, CDR2 SQIVND (reference sequence). J was trimmed by 2 bases and V by 6 bases; bases with no gene match: 5. This CDR3 has 15 residues. Variable domain in full (rest from reference TRBV19 and TRBJ2-7): DGGITQSPKYLFRKEGQNVTLSCEQNLNHDAMYWYRQDPGQGLRLIYYSQIVNDFQKGDIAEGYSVSREKKESFPLTVTSAQKNPTAFYLCASRPGLAGPYEQYFGPGTRLTVT.

The chain couples TRBV28 to TRBJ1-1; 7 bases match TRBD1. Germline V gene lookup returns CDR1 MDHEN and CDR2 SYDVKM. The CDR3 has 15 amino acids. V lost 5 bases to trimming and J lost 3 bases; unmatched junction nucleotides: 9. The CDR3 here is CASSPNRGPYTEAFF. For the CDR3, the DNA is TGTGCCAGCAGTCCCAATAGGGGGCCCTACACTGAAGCTTTCTTT.

This chain links TRBV2 with TRBJ1-5, with D perhaps matching TRBD1 (6 bases). Trimming shortened V by 3 bases and J by 3 bases, and 18 bases separated the two germline ends. The CDR3 has 17 amino acids. Germline loops: CDR1 SNHLY, CDR2 FYNNEI. CDR3 in DNA: TGTGCCAGCAGTGATTGGCAGGGGTCGCCAAACAATCAGCCCCAGCATTTT. Protein sequence: CASSDWQGSPNNQPQHF.

The chain couples TRBV6-5 to TRBJ1-1; 8 bases are shared with TRBD1. This CDR3 region has 13 residues. Germline V gives CDR1 MNHEY, CDR2 SVGAGI. Trimming at V came to 6 bases and at J to 5 bases, leaving 5 bases not matched to a gene. The CDR3 nucleotides read TGTGCCAGCAGGCACTGGACAGGGACTGAAGCTTTCTTT. Protein product: CASRHWTGTEAFF.

The chain recombines TRBV11-3 with TRBJ2-3; D may be TRBD2 (5 bases). This CDR3 region has 14 residues. V gave up 3 bases and J gave up 6 bases, with 13 bases separating them. The V gene's germline CDR1 is SGHNT and CDR2 YENEEA. CDR3 nucleotides: TGTGCCAGCAGCTTGAGGGAAGAAGGGGATACGCAGTATTTT. It yields the protein CASSLREEGDTQYF.

The chain joins TRBV19 to TRBJ2-5; 7 bases line up with TRBD1. Per germline, CDR1 LNHDA and CDR2 SQIVND (reference sequence). V trimming: 4 bases; J trimming: 3 bases; junction bases outside the gene matches: 8. The CDR3 consists of 15 residues. The CDR3 region is CASSNPATGKETQYF. CDR3 in DNA: TGTGCCAGTAGTAACCCGGCGACAGGGAAAGAGACCCAGTACTTC.

The V gene is TRBV3-1 (or the pseudogene TRBV3-2), the J gene TRBJ1-2; TRBD1 agrees at 8 bases. The CDR3 is made up of 15 amino acids. J gave up 3 bases and V 4 bases, and 7 bases lay outside the gene matches. CDR1 is LGHDT and CDR2 is YNNKEL in the germline V gene (reference sequence). CDR3 region: CASSLSQGAYYGYTF. DNA for the CDR3: TGTGCCAGCAGCCTCTCGCAGGGGGCATACTATGGCTACACCTTC.

The chain combines TRBV5-4 with TRBJ2-3, with 12 bases that match TRBD2. Germline V gives CDR1 SGHNT, CDR2 YYREEE (reference sequence). This CDR3 spans 16 amino acids. V shed 4 bases, J shed 5 bases, and the junction held 8 bases outside the gene matches. Here the CDR3 DNA reads TGTGCCAGCAGCGGCCTTCTAGCGGGGGGGAAAGATACGCAGTATTTT. Translating it yields CASSGLLAGGKDTQYF.

This chain joins TRBV12-3 or TRBV12-4 and TRBJ1-1; a possible D gene is TRBD1 (5 bases). V lost 1 base and J 10 bases, leaving 13 bases between the germline ends. CDR3 length: 13 residues. DNA of the CDR3: TGTGCCAGCAGTTTAGGGACACTGGCAGGAGCTTTCTTT. This sequence encodes CASSLGTLAGAFF.

The genes are TRBV6-6 and TRBJ2-1; the D gene is possibly TRBD2 (5 bases). V was clipped by 5 bases and J by 8 bases, with 13 bases between them. CDR3 length: 13 amino acids. Germline V gene sequence: CDR1 MNHNY, CDR2 SVGAGI (reference sequence). Here the CDR3 reads CASSRENTDEQFF. For the CDR3, the DNA is TGTGCCAGCAGTAGGGAGAATACGGATGAGCAGTTCTTC.

The J gene is TRBJ1-2, the V gene TRBV10-3, with D hard to call. Deletions cut 2 bases from V and 3 bases from J, with 10 bases between. The CDR3 contains 14 residues. From germline, CDR1 is ENHRY and CDR2 SYGVKD. The CDR3 sequence: CAISEQLADYGYTF. The CDR3 DNA sequence: TGTGCCATCAGTGAGCAATTGGCAGACTATGGCTACACCTTC.

The V gene is TRBV9, the J gene TRBJ2-1; 9 bases align to TRBD2. From germline, CDR1 is SGDLS and CDR2 YYNGEE. There are 16 residues in the CDR3. The V segment lost 3 bases and the J segment 1 base; nucleotides outside the gene matches: 5. CDR3: CASSAGSGSSYNEQFF. The CDR3 coding sequence is TGTGCCAGCAGCGCCGGTAGCGGGAGTTCCTACAATGAGCAGTTCTTC.

The chain employs TRBV19 and TRBJ1-4; D might be TRBD1 (5 bases). The germline V gene encodes CDR1 LNHDA and CDR2 SQIVND (reference sequence). The CDR3 has 16 residues. V was clipped by 2 bases and J by 5 bases, with 15 bases between them. In DNA form, the CDR3 reads TGTGCCAGTAGTATAACAGGTCGGCAGCGAAATGAAAAACTGTTTTTT. Amino acids: CASSITGRQRNEKLFF.

The V and J genes are TRBV12-3 or TRBV12-4 and TRBJ1-2; D uncertain. This CDR3 region has 12 residues. Trimming cost V 8 bases and J 4 bases, with 11 bases left between them. The CDR3, as DNA: TGTGCCAGCGGGCATCCCGGCTATGGCTACACCTTC. It is translated as CASGHPGYGYTF.

The V and J genes are TRBV3-1 (or the pseudogene TRBV3-2) and TRBJ2-2; a weak D match, TRBD1 (6 bases). The CDR3 consists of 14 residues. Germline V lookup: CDR1 LGHDT, CDR2 YNNKEL (reference sequence). The V and J ends lost 4 bases and 6 bases respectively, with 12 bases between them. The CDR3 loop reads CASSRAGDPGELFF. The CDR3 region has the DNA TGTGCCAGCAGCCGAGCAGGGGACCCCGGGGAGCTGTTTTTT.

The V call is TRBV7-9, the J call TRBJ2-2; 9 bases are shared with TRBD1. CDR1 is SEHNR and CDR2 is FQNEAQ in the germline V gene (reference sequence). The CDR3 runs to 15 residues. With V trimmed by 2 bases and J by 4 bases, 2 bases remained unmatched. The CDR3 region has the DNA TGTGCCAGCAGCTTAAGGACAGGGGCCACCGGGGAGCTGTTTTTT. It yields the protein CASSLRTGATGELFF.

The chain recombines TRBV12-3 or TRBV12-4 with TRBJ2-7; D unclear. The ends were cut back, 8 bases at V and 3 bases at J, with 11 bases in the middle. This CDR3 comprises 12 residues. CDR3 DNA: TGTGCCAGCTCCCTCACTGACTACGAGCAGTACTTC. This translates into CASSLTDYEQYF.

This clone came up a few times. This sequence joins TRBV4-2 and TRBJ2-7, with D possibly being TRBD2 (6 bases). V was trimmed by 0 bases and J by 1 base, leaving 19 bases between them. This CDR3 contains 18 residues. Germline values: CDR1 LGHNA, CDR2 YNFKEQ. This CDR3 reads CASSQDLGNLGGSYEQYF. The CDR3 DNA sequence: TGTGCCAGCAGCCAAGACCTGGGCAACTTGGGGGGATCCTACGAGCAGTACTTC.

The V gene is TRBV6-4, the J gene TRBJ2-3; a weak D match, TRBD2 (6 bases). The germline V gene encodes CDR1 MRHNA and CDR2 SNTAGT. This CDR3 contains 16 residues. V was cut by 3 bases and J by 7 bases, with 20 bases left in between. CDR3 region: CASSDFGGVLRNTQYF. DNA of the CDR3: TGTGCCAGCAGTGATTTCGGGGGAGTTCTGAGGAATACGCAGTATTTT.